This section outlines one T cell receptor beta chain sequence together with its context. This entry is derived from a study of blood T cell repertoires in COVID-19. The overall study: Some COVID-19 samples were acute and others convalescent; all came from the United States, Italy and Spain. Nucleic acid was either cDNA or gDNA, and it came from T cells, B-cell-depleted T cells, or PBMCs.

V was cut by 0 bases and J by 2 bases, with 11 bases left in between. CDR3 length: 15 residues. Germline-derived CDR1 and CDR2 are SNHLY and FYNNEI. Per the study methods: Amplification of reference gene primers was used by the study to estimate nucleated cell counts. This table comes from immunoSEQ multiplex PCR, and its TCRdb copy is limited to in-frame clones, with some not included. That table gives V, J and clone size, and the DNA gave D and trimming. Among more than 95,000 clones listed, around nine tenths were seen once. J is TRBJ2-7 and V is TRBV2; D not certain. The TCR comes from a human donor in a cohort sampled during active COVID-19. Source material: peripheral blood. The CDR3 here is CASSEAEPLTYEQYF. CDR3 in DNA: TGTGCCAGCAGTGAAGCCGAGCCACTAACCTACGAGCAGTACTTC. The full variable domain, in which reference TRBV2 and TRBJ2-7 provide the parts outside the CDR3, is EPEVTQTPSHQVTQMGQEVILRCVPISNHLYFYWYRQILGQKVEFLVSFYNNEISEKSEIFDDQFSVERPDGSNFTLKIRSTKLEDSAMYFCASSEAEPLTYEQYFGPGTRLTVT.